This is a list of T cell receptor beta chains from one sample in a study of long-term antiretroviral therapy in people with HIV. Sequencing was performed with immunoSEQ multiplex PCR; in TCRdb, only in-frame clones are kept and a portion is missing. The table includes around 20,000 clones, around 81% detected once. The input for sequencing was unsorted PBMCs, taken approximately 4 years after starting antiretroviral therapy. The receptors originated from a man between 18 and 35 years old with HIV. CDR3s include the opening cysteine and the closing phenylalanine or tryptophan. The D gene is left open where the match is weak. Clone size appears in some rows only: once, few, many, or a class for an expanded clone.

V	D	J	size	DNA	CDR3
TRBV7-9	.	TRBJ1-2	.	TGTGCCAGCAGCTGGGGGGGCAGGGAGACTGGCTACACCTTC	CASSWGGRETGYTF
TRBV6-6	.	TRBJ2-7	once	TGTGCCAGCACAACAAGCCAGCCCCACGAGCAGTACTTC	CASTTSQPHEQYF
TRBV7-9	TRBD1	TRBJ1-2	.	TGTGCCAGCAGCGCGCGTGCAGACAGGGCGGAAGGCTACACCTTC	CASSARADRAEGYTF
TRBV27	TRBD1	TRBJ2-7	.	TGTGCCAGCAGAATTGGACAGGCTTCCTACGAGCAGTACTTC	CASRIGQASYEQYF
TRBV7-9	.	TRBJ1-2	few	TGTGCCAGCAGCCGCGCAGCTATTTTC	CASSRAAIF
TRBV6-5	.	TRBJ1-1	.	TGTGCCAGCAGTTACTCGGGGGGGGGCCTTGAAGCTTTCTTT	CASSYSGGGLEAFF
TRBV5-1	TRBD1	TRBJ1-2	.	TGCGCCACCCAAAGTGGAACAGGGGTTCAATATGGCTACACCTTC	CATQSGTGVQYGYTF
TRBV15	TRBD2	TRBJ2-2	once	TGTGCCACCAGAACTAGCGGGGGGGCCGGGTTAAGCCGGGAGCTGTTTTTT	CATRTSGGAGLSRELFF
TRBV28	.	TRBJ2-7	.	TGTGCCAGCAGTTCCCTAGAGACACCATACGAGCAGTACTTC	CASSSLETPYEQYF
TRBV7-8	.	TRBJ1-1	.	TGTGCCAGCAGTTTATCTAGGTCGGCGGAAGCTTTCTTT	CASSLSRSAEAFF
TRBV28	TRBD2	TRBJ2-7	.	TGTGCCAGCAGCGAGGTCAGGACTAGCGGGGGTTACGAGCAGTACTTC	CASSEVRTSGGYEQYF
TRBV1	.	TRBJ1-4	.	TGCACCAGCAGTCCCCGACACCCAACTAATGAAAAACTGTTTTTT	CTSSPRHPTNEKLFF
TRBV7-9	TRBD2	TRBJ2-3	once	TGTGCCAGCAGCTTACCTAGCGGGGGCATAGATACGCAGTATTTT	CASSLPSGGIDTQYF
TRBV12-5	.	TRBJ1-4	.	TGTGCTAGTGGTTTGGTAGAGATGGATGAAAAACTGTTTTTT	CASGLVEMDEKLFF
TRBV5-1	TRBD1	TRBJ1-2	.	TGCGCCAGCAGCTTTAACCAGGGGGACCCTCGCACCTTC	CASSFNQGDPRTF
TRBV7-2	.	TRBJ2-2	.	TGTGCCAGCAGCCCCGGGGTCGCCGGGGAGCTGTTTTTT	CASSPGVAGELFF
TRBV6-5	.	TRBJ2-3	.	TGTGCCATCCAACGCAGTAACACAGATACGCAGTATTTT	CAIQRSNTDTQYF
TRBV6-5	.	TRBJ1-1	.	TGTGCCAGCAGTTACGAGAGCCTCATGAACACTGAAGCTTTCTTT	CASSYESLMNTEAFF
TRBV20-1	.	TRBJ1-1	.	TGCAGTGCTAGGCCAAGGCCTTTCTTT	CSARPRPFF
TRBV6-4	TRBD1	TRBJ1-2	.	TGTGCCAGCAGTGACTCAAACAGGGGGGATCACTATGGCTACACCTTC	CASSDSNRGDHYGYTF
TRBV11-2	.	TRBJ2-7	.	TGTGCCAGCAGCTTAGAGTGGTCCCTATACGAGCAGTACTTC	CASSLEWSLYEQYF
TRBV7-3	TRBD1	TRBJ2-3	.	TGTGCCAGCAGCTTATCCGGACAGGGGAACACAGATACGCAGTATTTT	CASSLSGQGNTDTQYF
TRBV28	TRBD1	TRBJ1-3	few	TGTGCCAGCAGTTCCCGGACAGGCAAAAGAAACACCATATATTTT	CASSSRTGKRNTIYF
TRBV5-1	.	TRBJ1-2	once	TGCGCCAGCAGCTTGACAGGTACAACTTATGGCTACACCTTC	CASSLTGTTYGYTF
TRBV14	TRBD2	TRBJ2-5	once	TGTGCCAGCAGCCAGAGGGACTACCCGGAGTGGGAGACCCAGTACTTC	CASSQRDYPEWETQYF
TRBV11-2	TRBD1	TRBJ2-7	.	TGTGCCAGCAGCTCCCCCACCGGGACAGGGACCCGAGGCGTCGAGCAGTACTTC	CASSSPTGTGTRGVEQYF
TRBV6-1	TRBD1	TRBJ2-5	once	TGTGCCAGCAGCTGGGGACAGGTGGAAGAGACCCAGTACTTC	CASSWGQVEETQYF
TRBV27	.	TRBJ1-2	few	TGTGCCAGCAGTTCGCTACTGACATCCCGCTACACCTTC	CASSSLLTSRYTF
TRBV4-1	TRBD2	TRBJ2-3	.	TGCGCCAGCAGCCAAGATGGGCTAGCGGGGGTGAGCACAGATACGCAGTATTTT	CASSQDGLAGVSTDTQYF
TRBV2	TRBD1	TRBJ1-2	few	TGTGCCAGCAGTGAAACCCCGACAGGGGATGGTGGCTACACCTTC	CASSETPTGDGGYTF
TRBV6-1	.	TRBJ1-6	.	TGTGCCAGCACTCTAAATGGGGAGTCAGATTCACCCCTCCACTTT	CASTLNGESDSPLHF
TRBV4-1	.	TRBJ1-4	.	TGCGCCAGCAGCCGGCGGACTGCAACTAATGAAAAACTGTTTTTT	CASSRRTATNEKLFF
TRBV5-5	.	TRBJ2-1	.	TGTGCCAGCAGCTTGCTGGGGGCTCCTCAATACAATGAGCAGTTCTTC	CASSLLGAPQYNEQFF
TRBV19	TRBD2	TRBJ2-5	.	TGTGCCAGTAAACGGACTAGCGGGAGGGAGACCCAGTACTTC	CASKRTSGRETQYF
TRBV10-1	TRBD2	TRBJ2-3	.	TGCGCCAGCAGTGAGTCGGGGGCGGGGGGGCCAGATACGCAGTATTTT	CASSESGAGGPDTQYF
TRBV9	.	TRBJ2-7	few	TGTGCCAGCAACCTTGGGGCGGACTCCTACGAGCAGTACTTC	CASNLGADSYEQYF
TRBV27	TRBD1	TRBJ1-2	.	TGTGCCAGCAGTTTATCGCTGACAGGGGCTGCGGGAGGCTACACCTTC	CASSLSLTGAAGGYTF
TRBV6-4	.	TRBJ2-1	few	TGTGCCAGCAGTGAAGACCAAACCAATGATGAGCAGTTCTTC	CASSEDQTNDEQFF
TRBV2	.	TRBJ1-3	.	TGTGCCAGAAAGGGGGGGTCTGGAAACACCATATATTTT	CARKGGSGNTIYF
TRBV7-9	.	TRBJ1-1	once	TGTGCCAGCAGCCGGCTGACAGGAAACACTGAAGCTTTCTTT	CASSRLTGNTEAFF
TRBV27	.	TRBJ2-6	.	TGTGCCAGCAGTTTGGCCGGGTCCGGGGCCAACGTCCTGACTTTC	CASSLAGSGANVLTF
TRBV9	TRBD2	TRBJ2-3	.	TGTGCCAGCAGCGTAGCGGGAACTAGCGGGGTAGATACGCAGTATTTT	CASSVAGTSGVDTQYF